This entry lists 3 T cell receptor beta chains sequenced from one sample in a study of shared clonotypes between healthy human individuals. The repertoire was sequenced with immunoSEQ multiplex PCR; TCRdb's copy has only in-frame clones and lacks some. The sample records more than 550,000 clones, around 77% being singletons. The sequencing sample was made of memory CD4+ T cells sorted from blood. Subset here: CD45RA-negative fraction. These receptors originate from a woman aged 25-40 years in good health.

V usage is TRBV6-5 and J usage is TRBJ1-4, with TRBD1 matching 9 bases. The CDR3 has 15 residues. The germline gives CDR1 MNHEY, CDR2 SVGAGI. V trimming: 7 bases; J trimming: 7 bases; junction bases outside the gene matches: 10. The CDR3 is CASTTTWTGVEKLFF. CDR3 DNA: TGTGCCAGCACGACCACATGGACAGGGGTTGAAAAACTGTTTTTT.

The rearrangement uses TRBV19 and TRBJ2-7, with 7 bases identical to TRBD2. V lost 8 bases to trimming and J lost 2 bases; unmatched junction nucleotides: 12. The CDR3 runs 15 residues. Germline loops: CDR1 LNHDA, CDR2 SQIVND (reference sequence). CDR3 loop: CASHHCEGGTYEQYF. The CDR3 bases are TGTGCCAGTCATCACTGTGAGGGAGGGACCTACGAGCAGTACTTC.

The rearrangement joins TRBV10-2 to TRBJ1-1, with TRBD1 as a possible D gene (6 bases). CDR3 size: 13 residues. Germline CDR1 reads WSHSY; CDR2 reads SAAADI. Trimming removed 1 base at V and 11 bases at J, with 14 bases between. The DNA of the CDR3 is TGCGCCAGCAGTGAGTTGGGGGCTTCGGAGGCTTTCTTT. As protein: CASSELGASEAFF.